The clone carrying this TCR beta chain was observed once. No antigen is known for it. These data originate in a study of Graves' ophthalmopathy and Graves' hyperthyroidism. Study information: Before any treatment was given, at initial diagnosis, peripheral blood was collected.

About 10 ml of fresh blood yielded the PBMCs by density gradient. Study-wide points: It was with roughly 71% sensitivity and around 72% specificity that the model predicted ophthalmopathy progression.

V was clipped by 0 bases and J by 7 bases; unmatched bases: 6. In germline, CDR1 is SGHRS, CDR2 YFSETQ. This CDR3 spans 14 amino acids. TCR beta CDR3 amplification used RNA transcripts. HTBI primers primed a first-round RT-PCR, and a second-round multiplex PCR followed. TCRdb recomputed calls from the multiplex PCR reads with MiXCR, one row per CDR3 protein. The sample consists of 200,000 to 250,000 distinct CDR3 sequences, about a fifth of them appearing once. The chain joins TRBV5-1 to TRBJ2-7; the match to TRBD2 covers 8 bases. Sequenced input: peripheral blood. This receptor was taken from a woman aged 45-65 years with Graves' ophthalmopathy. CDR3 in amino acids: CASSLGSREGEQYF. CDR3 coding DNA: TGCGCCAGCAGCTTGGGGTCCCGGGAGGGGGAGCAGTACTTC.